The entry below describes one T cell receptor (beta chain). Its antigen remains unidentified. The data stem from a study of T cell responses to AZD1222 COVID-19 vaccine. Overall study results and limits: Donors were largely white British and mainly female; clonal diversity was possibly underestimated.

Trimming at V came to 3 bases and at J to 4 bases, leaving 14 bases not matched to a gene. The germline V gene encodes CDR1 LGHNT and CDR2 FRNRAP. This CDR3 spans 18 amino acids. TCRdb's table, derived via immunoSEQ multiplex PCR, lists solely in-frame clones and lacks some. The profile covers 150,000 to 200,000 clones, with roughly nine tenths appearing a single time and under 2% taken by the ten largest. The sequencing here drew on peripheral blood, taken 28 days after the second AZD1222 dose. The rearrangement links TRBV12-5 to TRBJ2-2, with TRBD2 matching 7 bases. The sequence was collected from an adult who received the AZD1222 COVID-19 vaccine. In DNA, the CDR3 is TGTGCTAGTGGTTTTGCCCTCTGGGCTAGCGGCTCCACCGGGGAGCTGTTTTTT. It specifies CASGFALWASGSTGELFF. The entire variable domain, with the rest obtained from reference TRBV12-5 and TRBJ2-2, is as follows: DARVTQTPRHKVTEMGQEVTMRCQPILGHNTVFWYRQTMMQGLELLAYFRNRAPLDDSGMPKDRFSAEMPDATLATLKIQPSEPRDSAVYFCASGFALWASGSTGELFFGEGSRLTVL.